Listed here are 28 T cell receptor beta chains from one sample, sequenced in a study of cytomegalovirus exposure and HLA in healthy donors. The study ran its PCR with 60 Vbeta and 13 Jbeta primers. The data were produced by immunoSEQ multiplex PCR, yet TCRdb's version contains in-frame clones alone and is incomplete. The table shows more than 200,000 clones, with approximately 79% occurring only once. The sample comprised PBMCs. The source is a girl aged 2-10 years in good health and CMV-seronegative.

This chain uses TRBV6-5 with TRBJ2-3; TRBD2 is a possible D gene (6 bases). Trimming removed 1 base at V and 1 base at J, with 9 bases between. CDR3 length: 15 amino acids. CDR1 is MNHEY, CDR2 SVGAGI, per germline. The CDR3 is CASSYWSSGTDTQYF. CDR3 in DNA: TGTGCCAGCAGTTACTGGTCTAGCGGCACAGATACGCAGTATTTT.

The chain couples TRBV19 to TRBJ2-7; 11 nucleotides agree with TRBD2. V lost 1 base and J lost 2; bases outside the gene matches: 4. From germline, CDR1 is LNHDA and CDR2 SQIVND (reference sequence). The CDR3 totals 16 residues. Here the CDR3 DNA reads TGTGCCAGTAGTATAGGTGGGACTAGCGGTACCTACGAGCAGTACTTC. Its translation: CASSIGGTSGTYEQYF.

The rearrangement joins TRBV7-9 to TRBJ1-1, with a weak D call TRBD1 (5 bases). Deletions cut 3 bases from V and 1 base from J, with 6 bases between. This CDR3 has 13 amino acids. Germline V lookup: CDR1 SEHNR, CDR2 FQNEAQ (reference sequence). CDR3 DNA sequence: TGTGCCAGCAGCTTCCAGGGGAACACTGAAGCTTTCTTT. The encoded protein is CASSFQGNTEAFF.

The V call is TRBV10-1, the J call TRBJ2-1; D not certain. CDR3 size: 12 residues. Germline V gives CDR1 WNHNN, CDR2 SYGVQD (reference sequence). V was pared by 2 bases and J by 10 bases, with 9 bases between. The CDR3 DNA reads as TGCGCCAGCAGTGAGATGTCCGGGGAGCAGTTCTTC. The encoded protein is CASSEMSGEQFF.

The chain carries TRBV6-5 and TRBJ2-5, with 10 bases fitting TRBD2. TRBJ2-7 matches the DNA end more closely, so the J call is doubtful. CDR1 and CDR2 from the germline V gene are MNHEY and SVGAGI. CDR3 length equals 15 residues. This CDR3 reads CASSYSASGSYEQYF. The CDR3 DNA sequence: TGTGCCAGCAGTTACTCGGCTAGCGGGAGCTACGAGCAGTACTTC.

This CDR3 is CASSLEGQGRSPLHF. CDR3 bases: TGTGCCAGCAGCTTAGAGGGACAGGGGAGATCACCCCTCCACTTT. V and J are TRBV11-2 and TRBJ1-6; 10 bases map to TRBD1. The CDR3 spans 15 residues. Losses at the gene ends were 0 bases for V and 10 bases for J; bases not matched to a gene: 3. Germline V gives CDR1 SGHAT, CDR2 FQNNGV.

The rearrangement joins TRBV27 to TRBJ2-3; tentatively, D is TRBD2 (5 bases). The CDR3 extends over 18 amino acids. V was pared by 2 bases and J by 0 bases, with 18 bases between. Germline V gives CDR1 MNHEY, CDR2 SMNVEV (reference sequence). For the CDR3, the DNA is TGTGCCAGCAGTTTAAGAGGGATTGGCCGGAGGAGCACAGATACGCAGTATTTT. This translates into CASSLRGIGRRSTDTQYF.

The V call is TRBV19, the J call TRBJ1-2; TRBD1 is a possible D gene (5 bases). This CDR3 has 15 amino acids. Germline V gives CDR1 LNHDA, CDR2 SQIVND (reference sequence). V dropped 5 bases and J dropped 0 bases, with 13 bases sitting between them. The CDR3 region has the DNA TGTGCCAGTAGTCCAGGGCACCATTCTAACTATGGCTACACCTTC. This sequence encodes CASSPGHHSNYGYTF.

The chain employs TRBV15 and TRBJ1-2; D unresolved. CDR3 length: 15 residues. Germline V lookup: CDR1 LNHNV, CDR2 YYDKDF (reference sequence). V was trimmed by 6 bases and J by 0 bases, leaving 14 bases between them. The CDR3 bases are TGTGCCACCAGAAATAATAGAGACTCTAACTATGGCTACACCTTC. As protein: CATRNNRDSNYGYTF.

This chain's CDR3 is CASTLGASYEQYF. The CDR3 DNA sequence: TGTGCCAGCACCTTAGGGGCCTCCTACGAGCAGTACTTC. The V gene is TRBV6-1, the J gene TRBJ2-7; a weak D match, TRBD1 (5 bases). The CDR3 has 13 amino acids. The V and J ends lost 7 bases and 0 bases respectively, with 10 bases between them. In germline, CDR1 is MNHNS, CDR2 SASEGT.

The chain links TRBV5-6 to TRBJ2-3; TRBD1 is a possible D gene (5 bases). V lost 0 bases and J lost 2, with 7 bases in between. The germline V gene has CDR1 SGHDT and CDR2 YYEEEE. The CDR3 is made up of 14 amino acids. The CDR3 DNA sequence: TGTGCCAGCAGCTTGGCCAGGGTCACAGATACGCAGTATTTT. Its translation is CASSLARVTDTQYF.

CDR3 in DNA: TGTGCCAGCAGTTTATTAGAACAAGAGACCCAGTACTTC. Its translation: CASSLLEQETQYF. The chain carries TRBV28 and TRBJ2-5; D unresolved. The CDR3 contains 13 residues. Germline CDR1 is MDHEN and CDR2 is SYDVKM. The germline V and J ends were trimmed by 1 base and 2 bases, with 5 bases remaining between them.

This chain joins TRBV7-9 and TRBJ1-1; D remains unclear. The CDR3 spans 14 residues. V dropped 1 base and J dropped 3 bases, with 9 bases sitting between them. Germline CDR1 is SEHNR and CDR2 is FQNEAQ (reference sequence). The CDR3 spells CASSLGYSDTEAFF. CDR3 in DNA: TGTGCCAGCAGCTTAGGATATTCGGACACTGAAGCTTTCTTT.

V gene TRBV10-1 combines with J gene TRBJ2-3, with D perhaps matching TRBD1 (6 bases). Per germline, CDR1 WNHNN and CDR2 SYGVQD (reference sequence). This CDR3 has 16 residues. V lost 4 bases and J lost 3, with 17 bases in between. The CDR3 protein is CASSGGLGDTTDTQYF. In nucleotides, the CDR3 is TGCGCCAGCAGTGGAGGTCTAGGGGACACAACAGATACGCAGTATTTT.

The chain recombines TRBV25-1 with TRBJ2-1; a weak D match, TRBD2 (5 bases). The V and J ends lost 10 bases and 0 bases respectively, with 10 bases between them. The CDR3 consists of 13 residues. Germline loops: CDR1 MGHDK, CDR2 SYGVNS. In DNA form, the CDR3 reads TGTGCCACGAGGAGGAGCTCCTACAATGAGCAGTTCTTC. Residues: CATRRSSYNEQFF. The full variable domain, its missing parts supplied by reference TRBV25-1 and TRBJ2-1, is EADIYQTPRYLVIGTGKKITLECSQTMGHDKMYWYQQDPGMELHLIHYSYGVNSTEKGDLSSESTVSRIRTEHFPLTLESARPSHTSQYLCATRRSSYNEQFFGPGTRLTVL.

This chain links TRBV5-1 with TRBJ2-5, with 8 bases fitting TRBD1. Germline lookup yields CDR1 SGHRS and CDR2 YFSETQ. The ends lost 4 bases at V and 2 bases at J; junction bases unmatched: 4. This CDR3 is built from 14 residues. CDR3 sequence: CASSRDRSQETQYF. As DNA, the CDR3 is TGCGCCAGCAGCCGGGACAGGAGTCAAGAGACCCAGTACTTC. The whole variable domain, filled in from reference TRBV5-1 and TRBJ2-5, reads KAGVTQTPRYLIKTRGQQVTLSCSPISGHRSVSWYQQTPGQGLQFLFEYFSETQRNKGNFPGRFSGRQFSNSRSEMNVSTLELGDSALYLCASSRDRSQETQYFGPGTRLLVL.

This clone appeared once. The chain combines TRBV18 with TRBJ1-1; the match to TRBD1 covers 8 bases. V was pared by 5 bases and J by 5 bases, with 10 bases of the junction left unmatched. The CDR3 consists of 15 residues. CDR1 and CDR2 from the germline V gene are KGHSH and LQKENI. CDR3 residues: CASSARQGRQTEAFF. The CDR3 DNA reads TGTGCCAGCTCAGCCCGACAGGGGCGTCAAACTGAAGCTTTCTTT.

In this sample, this clone turned up a few times. J is TRBJ1-1 and V is TRBV6-5; D call uncertain. V was trimmed by 5 bases and J by 4 bases, leaving 5 bases between them. CDR3 length: 11 residues. CDR1 and CDR2 from the germline V gene are MNHEY and SVGAGI. The CDR3 spells CASSTITEAFF. DNA of the CDR3: TGTGCCAGCAGTACAATCACTGAAGCTTTCTTT.

The genes are TRBV21-1 and TRBJ1-1. TRBV21-1 is a pseudogene locus. This CDR3 contains 16 residues. The CDR3 loop reads CASSKRVPQRNTEAFF. The DNA for the CDR3 is TGTGCCAGCAGCAAACGAGTCCCGCAACGGAACACTGAAGCTTTCTTT.

This clone was observed a handful of times. The identical CDR3 is also encoded by other nucleotide sequences in the sample. The chain employs TRBV5-4 and TRBJ2-1, with D perhaps matching TRBD2 (6 bases). The CDR3 contains 15 residues. Germline-derived CDR1 and CDR2 are SGHNT and YYREEE (reference sequence). Trimming removed 0 bases at V and 2 bases at J, with 9 bases between. CDR3: CASSLVGGTYNEQFF. As DNA, the CDR3 is TGTGCCAGCAGCTTGGTCGGCGGGACCTACAATGAGCAGTTCTTC.

A remark on this clone: One end of the junction is discordant with germline, which a read error may explain. The CDR3 DNA reads TGTGCCAGCAGCTTAGCGCGGCTTGGTCCCGACTTT. Translating it yields CASSLARLGPDF. The J gene is TRBJ1-1, the V gene TRBV7-9; no firm D call. The CDR3 covers 12 residues. Germline V lookup: CDR1 SEHNR, CDR2 FQNEAQ (reference sequence).

The sample holds a few counts of this clone. This chain connects TRBV18 to TRBJ1-5; D unclear. Trimming pared 3 bases from V and 7 bases from J, leaving 10 bases between. Per the germline V gene, CDR1 is KGHSH and CDR2 is LQKENI. The CDR3 runs to 13 residues. CDR3 loop: CASSPLEGQPQHF. CDR3 nucleotide sequence: TGTGCCAGCTCACCTCTAGAAGGACAGCCCCAGCATTTT.

This sequence joins TRBV27 and TRBJ1-1; D is uncertain. Trimming removed 4 bases from V and 1 base from J, with 10 bases in between. This CDR3 region has 14 residues. CDR1 and CDR2 from the germline V gene are MNHEY and SMNVEV (reference sequence). The CDR3 region has the DNA TGTGCCAGCAGTTCTACGACGGGGAACACTGAAGCTTTCTTT. As protein: CASSSTTGNTEAFF.

V and J are TRBV4-2 and TRBJ1-1; possibly TRBD1 for D (5 bases). CDR1 is LGHNA and CDR2 is YNFKEQ in the germline V gene. Trimming removed 1 base from V and 5 bases from J, with 11 bases in between. The CDR3 consists of 14 residues. CDR3 sequence (DNA): TGTGCCAGCAGCCAAGCCAGGGTTTTGACTGAAGCTTTCTTT. The encoded protein is CASSQARVLTEAFF.

V gene TRBV5-6 combines with J gene TRBJ1-1, with a possible D match to TRBD1 (5 bases). Germline V gives CDR1 SGHDT, CDR2 YYEEEE. This CDR3 spans 15 amino acids. Trimming removed 2 bases from V and 1 base from J, with 12 bases in between. In DNA form, the CDR3 reads TGTGCCAGCAGCTTAGGGCACAGGACGAACACTGAAGCTTTCTTT. Its protein is CASSLGHRTNTEAFF.

V gene TRBV10-3 combines with J gene TRBJ2-7, with D unclear. Trimming took off 2 bases at V and 1 base at J, with 6 bases between the two ends. The CDR3 is 13 amino acids. Germline CDR1 and CDR2: ENHRY and SYGVKD. The CDR3 sequence: CAISETESYEQYF. In nucleotides, the CDR3 is TGTGCCATCAGTGAGACTGAATCCTACGAGCAGTACTTC.

As regards this clone: A read error may account for a junction end that differs from germline. Other DNA sequences within the sample encode an identical CDR3. This chain uses TRBV29-1 with TRBJ1-1; 8 bases fit TRBD1. The CDR3 length is 14 residues. Per the germline V gene, CDR1 is SQVTM and CDR2 is ANQGSEA. Here the CDR3 reads CSVDRGNVNTEAFF. For the CDR3, the DNA is TGCAGTGTTGACAGGGGTAACGTGAACACTGAAGCTTTCTTT.

CDR3 in DNA: TGCGCCAGCAGCCTGCACGTCCGGGGACTCCTCGCGAATGAGCAGTTCTTC. Its translation is CASSLHVRGLLANEQFF. This chain links TRBV4-1 with TRBJ2-1; tentative D call: TRBD2 (6 bases). Germline V gene data show CDR1 as MGHRA and CDR2 as YSYEKL. This CDR3 has 17 residues. V lost 4 bases and J lost 7, with 23 bases in between.